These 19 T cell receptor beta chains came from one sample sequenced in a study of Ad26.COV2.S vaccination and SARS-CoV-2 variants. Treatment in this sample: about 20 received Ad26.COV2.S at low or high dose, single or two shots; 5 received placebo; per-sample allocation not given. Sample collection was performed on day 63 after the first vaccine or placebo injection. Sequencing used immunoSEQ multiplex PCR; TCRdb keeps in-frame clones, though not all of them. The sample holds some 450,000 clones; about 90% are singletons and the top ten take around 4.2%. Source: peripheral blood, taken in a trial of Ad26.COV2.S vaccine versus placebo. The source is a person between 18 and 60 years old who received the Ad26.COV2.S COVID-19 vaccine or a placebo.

This CDR3 is CASSPHSGPDTQYF. Written as DNA, the CDR3 is TGTGCCAGCAGCCCTCATAGCGGGCCGGATACGCAGTATTTT. The J gene is TRBJ2-3, the V gene TRBV7-2; the match to TRBD2 covers 7 bases. The J segment lost 6 bases and the V segment lost 5 bases, leaving 8 bases of the junction unmatched. Germline V gene lookup returns CDR1 SGHTA and CDR2 FQGNSA. The CDR3 covers 14 residues.

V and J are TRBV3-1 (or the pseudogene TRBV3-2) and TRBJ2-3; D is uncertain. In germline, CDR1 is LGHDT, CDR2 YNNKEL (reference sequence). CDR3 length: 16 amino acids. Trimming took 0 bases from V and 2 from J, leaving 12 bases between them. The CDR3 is CASSQDENPTTDTQYF. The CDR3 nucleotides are TGTGCCAGCAGCCAAGATGAGAACCCGACCACAGATACGCAGTATTTT.

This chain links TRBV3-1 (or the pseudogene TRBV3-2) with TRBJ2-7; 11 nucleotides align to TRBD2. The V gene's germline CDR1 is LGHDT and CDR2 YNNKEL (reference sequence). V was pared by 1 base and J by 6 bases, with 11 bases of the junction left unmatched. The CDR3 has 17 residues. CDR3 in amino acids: CASSQVTPGLAVSEQYF. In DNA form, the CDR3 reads TGTGCCAGCAGCCAAGTGACCCCGGGACTAGCGGTCAGCGAGCAGTACTTC.

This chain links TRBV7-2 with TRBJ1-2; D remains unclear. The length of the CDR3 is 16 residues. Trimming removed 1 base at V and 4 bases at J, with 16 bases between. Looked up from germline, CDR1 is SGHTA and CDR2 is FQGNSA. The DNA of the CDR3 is TGTGCCAGCAGCTTAGGTCTGGCTGGAGGGATCTATGGCTACACCTTC. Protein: CASSLGLAGGIYGYTF.

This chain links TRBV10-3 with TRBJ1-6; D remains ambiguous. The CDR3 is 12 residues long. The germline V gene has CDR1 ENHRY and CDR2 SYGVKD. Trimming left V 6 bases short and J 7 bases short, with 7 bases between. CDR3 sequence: CAISASNSPLHF. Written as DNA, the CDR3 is TGTGCCATCAGCGCCTCGAATTCACCCCTCCACTTT.

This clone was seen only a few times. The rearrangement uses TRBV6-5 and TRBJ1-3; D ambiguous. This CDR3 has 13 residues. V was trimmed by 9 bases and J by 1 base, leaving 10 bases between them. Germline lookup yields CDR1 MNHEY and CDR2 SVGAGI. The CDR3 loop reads CAREIMSGNTIYF. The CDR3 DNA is TGTGCCAGAGAAATAATGTCTGGAAACACCATATATTTT.

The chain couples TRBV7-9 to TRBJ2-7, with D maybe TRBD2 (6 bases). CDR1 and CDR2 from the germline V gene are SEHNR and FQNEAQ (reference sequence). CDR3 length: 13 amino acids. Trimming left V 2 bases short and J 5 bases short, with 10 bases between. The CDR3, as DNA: TGTGCCAGCAGCTTAAGGAGGGGACACGAGCAGTACTTC. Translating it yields CASSLRRGHEQYF.

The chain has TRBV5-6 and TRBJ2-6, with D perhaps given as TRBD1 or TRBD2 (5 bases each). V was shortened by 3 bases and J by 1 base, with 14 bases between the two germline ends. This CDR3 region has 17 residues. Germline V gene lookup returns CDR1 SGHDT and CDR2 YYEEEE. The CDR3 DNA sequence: TGTGCCAGCAGCTCCCCCGGGACGGCATCTGGGGCCAACGTCCTGACTTTC. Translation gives CASSSPGTASGANVLTF.

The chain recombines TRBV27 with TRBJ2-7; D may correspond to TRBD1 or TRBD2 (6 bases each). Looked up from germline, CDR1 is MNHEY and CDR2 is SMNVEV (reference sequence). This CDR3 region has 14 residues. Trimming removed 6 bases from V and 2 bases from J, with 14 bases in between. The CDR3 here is CASRGGRTPYEQYF. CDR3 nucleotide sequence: TGTGCCAGCAGAGGGGGGCGGACCCCCTACGAGCAGTACTTC.

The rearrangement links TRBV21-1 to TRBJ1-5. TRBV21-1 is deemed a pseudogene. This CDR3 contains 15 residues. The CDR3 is CASSKAPGLWQPQHF. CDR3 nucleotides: TGTGCCAGCAGCAAAGCACCGGGCCTGTGGCAGCCCCAGCATTTT.

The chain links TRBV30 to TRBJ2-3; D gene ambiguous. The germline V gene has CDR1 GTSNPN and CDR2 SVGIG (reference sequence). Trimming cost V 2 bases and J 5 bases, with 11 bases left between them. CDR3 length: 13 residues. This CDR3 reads CAWSNSARDTQYF. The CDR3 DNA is TGTGCCTGGAGTAATTCGGCGCGAGATACGCAGTATTTT.

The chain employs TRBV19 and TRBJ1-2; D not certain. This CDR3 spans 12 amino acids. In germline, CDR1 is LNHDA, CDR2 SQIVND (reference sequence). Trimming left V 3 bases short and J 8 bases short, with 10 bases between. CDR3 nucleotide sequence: TGTGCCAGTAGTATCGCCCCAGGAGGCTACACCTTC. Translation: CASSIAPGGYTF.

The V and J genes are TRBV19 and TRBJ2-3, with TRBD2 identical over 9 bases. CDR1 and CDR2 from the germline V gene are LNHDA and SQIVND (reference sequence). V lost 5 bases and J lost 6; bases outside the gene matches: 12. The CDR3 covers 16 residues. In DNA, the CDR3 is TGTGCCAGTAGTGATAGCGGGAGACCCTCGGGGGATACGCAGTATTTT. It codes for CASSDSGRPSGDTQYF.

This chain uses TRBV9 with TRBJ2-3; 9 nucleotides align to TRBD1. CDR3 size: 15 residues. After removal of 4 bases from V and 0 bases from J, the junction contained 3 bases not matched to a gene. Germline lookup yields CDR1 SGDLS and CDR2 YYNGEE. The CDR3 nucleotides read TGTGCCAGCAGCCAAGGGACAGGGAGCACAGATACGCAGTATTTT. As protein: CASSQGTGSTDTQYF. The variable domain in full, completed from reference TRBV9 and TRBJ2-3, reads DSGVTQTPKHLITATGQRVTLRCSPRSGDLSVYWYQQSLDQGLQFLIQYYNGEERAKGNILERFSAQQFPDLHSELNLSSLELGDSALYFCASSQGTGSTDTQYFGPGTRLTVL.

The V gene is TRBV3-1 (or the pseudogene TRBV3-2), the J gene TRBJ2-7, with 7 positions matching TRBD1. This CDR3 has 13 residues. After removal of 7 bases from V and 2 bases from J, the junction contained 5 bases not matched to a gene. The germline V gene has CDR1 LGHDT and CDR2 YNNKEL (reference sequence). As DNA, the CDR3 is TGTGCCAGCATCGAGGGGGCCACCTACGAGCAGTACTTC. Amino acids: CASIEGATYEQYF.

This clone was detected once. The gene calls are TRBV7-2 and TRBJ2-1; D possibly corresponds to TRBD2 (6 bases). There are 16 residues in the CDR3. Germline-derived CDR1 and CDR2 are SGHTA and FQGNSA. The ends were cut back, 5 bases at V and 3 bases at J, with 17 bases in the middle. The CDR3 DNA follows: TGTGCCAGCAGCCCAAAGGGACTGGGGGGCTACAATGAGCAGTTCTTC. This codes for CASSPKGLGGYNEQFF.

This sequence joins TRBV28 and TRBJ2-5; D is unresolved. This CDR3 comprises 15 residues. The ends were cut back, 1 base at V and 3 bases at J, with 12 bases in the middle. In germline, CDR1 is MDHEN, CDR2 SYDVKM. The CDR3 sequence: CASSLSLTVKETQYF. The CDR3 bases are TGTGCCAGCAGTTTATCTTTGACGGTAAAAGAGACCCAGTACTTC. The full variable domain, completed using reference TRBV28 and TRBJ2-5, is DVKVTQSSRYLVKRTGEKVFLECVQDMDHENMFWYRQDPGLGLRLIYFSYDVKMKEKGDIPEGYSVSREKKERFSLILESASTNQTSMYLCASSLSLTVKETQYFGPGTRLLVL.

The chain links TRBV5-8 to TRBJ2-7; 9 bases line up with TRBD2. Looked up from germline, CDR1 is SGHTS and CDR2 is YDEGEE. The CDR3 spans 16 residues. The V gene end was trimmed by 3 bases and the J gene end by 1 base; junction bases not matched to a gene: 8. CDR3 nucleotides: TGTGCCAGCAGCTCGCGACTAGCGGTGGTTTCCTACGAGCAGTACTTC. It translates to CASSSRLAVVSYEQYF.

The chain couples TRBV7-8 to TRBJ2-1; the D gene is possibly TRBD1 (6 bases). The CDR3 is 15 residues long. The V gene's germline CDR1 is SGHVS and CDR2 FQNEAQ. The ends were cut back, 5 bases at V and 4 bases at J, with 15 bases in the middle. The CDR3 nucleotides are TGTGCCAGCAGCATTGACAGGCAGGGTTACAATGAGCAGTTCTTC. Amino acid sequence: CASSIDRQGYNEQFF.